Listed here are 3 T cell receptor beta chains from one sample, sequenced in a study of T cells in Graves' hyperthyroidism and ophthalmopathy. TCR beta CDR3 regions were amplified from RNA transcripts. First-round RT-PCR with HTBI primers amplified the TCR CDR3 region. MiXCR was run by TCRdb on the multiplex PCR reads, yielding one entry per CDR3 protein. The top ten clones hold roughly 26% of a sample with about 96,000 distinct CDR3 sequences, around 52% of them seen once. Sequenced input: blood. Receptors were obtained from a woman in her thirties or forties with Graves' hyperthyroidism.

CDR3 nucleotides: TGTGCCAGCAGCTCGTCGACCCAGTACTTC. Protein product: CASSSSTQYF. The J gene is TRBJ2-5, the V gene TRBV7-9; no definite D call. This CDR3 contains 10 residues. V lost 4 bases, J lost 7 bases, and 4 bases lay in between. The germline gives CDR1 SEHNR, CDR2 FQNEAQ (reference sequence).

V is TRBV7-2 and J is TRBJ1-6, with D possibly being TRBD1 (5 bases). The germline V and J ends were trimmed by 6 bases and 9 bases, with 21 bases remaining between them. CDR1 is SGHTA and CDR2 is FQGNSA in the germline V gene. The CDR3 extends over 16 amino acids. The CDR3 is CASRIAGRGTSSPLHF. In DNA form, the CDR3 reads TGTGCCAGCAGAATAGCGGGAAGGGGCACGAGTTCACCCCTCCACTTT.

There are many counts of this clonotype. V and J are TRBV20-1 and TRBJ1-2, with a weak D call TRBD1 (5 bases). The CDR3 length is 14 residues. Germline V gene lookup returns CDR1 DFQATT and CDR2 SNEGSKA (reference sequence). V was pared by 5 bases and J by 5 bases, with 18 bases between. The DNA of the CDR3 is TGCAGTGCTCCCCTTTGGACATTGGGATATGGCTACACCTTC. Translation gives CSAPLWTLGYGYTF.